This T cell receptor beta chain came from a study of blood T cell repertoires in COVID-19. Study-wide background: Donors in the United States, Italy and Spain gave samples during acute or convalescent COVID-19.

CDR3 length: 16 amino acids. The V gene's germline CDR1 is ENHRY and CDR2 SYGVKD. Deletions cut 5 bases from V and 0 bases from J, with 14 bases between. This clone occurred a few times. Original analysis: Estimates of nucleated cell counts were drawn from the amplification of reference gene primers. Sequencing was performed with immunoSEQ multiplex PCR; in TCRdb, only in-frame clones are kept and a portion is missing. The V and J calls and the clone size are those of that table, but D and trimming were determined from the DNA. The sample holds tens of thousands of clones, 82% seen once. This chain joins TRBV10-3 and TRBJ1-3; tentative D call: TRBD1 (5 bases). Material for sequencing was peripheral blood. The TCR originated in a man between 60 and 75 years old with acute or convalescent COVID-19. In DNA form, the CDR3 reads TGTGCCATCAGTACGGGGGGTAGTAGCTCTGGAAACACCATATATTTT. It encodes CAISTGGSSSGNTIYF.